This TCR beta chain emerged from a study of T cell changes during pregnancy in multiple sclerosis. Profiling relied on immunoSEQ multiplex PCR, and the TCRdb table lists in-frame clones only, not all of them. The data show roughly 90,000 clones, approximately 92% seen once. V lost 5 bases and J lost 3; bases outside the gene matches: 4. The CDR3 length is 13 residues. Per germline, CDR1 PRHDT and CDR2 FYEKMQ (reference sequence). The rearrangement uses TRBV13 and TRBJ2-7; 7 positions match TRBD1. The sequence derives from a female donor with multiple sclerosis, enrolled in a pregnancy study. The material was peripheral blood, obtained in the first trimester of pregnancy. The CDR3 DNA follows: TGTGCCAGCAGCCAACGACAGGGCTACGAGCAGTACTTC. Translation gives CASSQRQGYEQYF.